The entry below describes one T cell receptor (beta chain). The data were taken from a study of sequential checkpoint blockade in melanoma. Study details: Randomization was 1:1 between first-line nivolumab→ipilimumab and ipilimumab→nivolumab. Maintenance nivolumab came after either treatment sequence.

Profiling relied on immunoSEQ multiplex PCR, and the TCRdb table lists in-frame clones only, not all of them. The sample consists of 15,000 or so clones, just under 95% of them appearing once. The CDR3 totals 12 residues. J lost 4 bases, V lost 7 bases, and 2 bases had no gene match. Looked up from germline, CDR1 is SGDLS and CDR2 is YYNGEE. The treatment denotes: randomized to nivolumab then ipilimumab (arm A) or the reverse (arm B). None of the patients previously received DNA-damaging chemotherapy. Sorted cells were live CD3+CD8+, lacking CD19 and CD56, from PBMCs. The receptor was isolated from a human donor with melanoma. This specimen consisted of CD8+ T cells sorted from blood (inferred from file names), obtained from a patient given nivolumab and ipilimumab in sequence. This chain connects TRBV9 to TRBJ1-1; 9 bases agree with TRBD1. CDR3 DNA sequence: TGTGCCAGCGGACAGGGGTTCACTGAAGCTTTCTTT. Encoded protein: CASGQGFTEAFF. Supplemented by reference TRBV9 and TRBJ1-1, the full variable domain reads DSGVTQTPKHLITATGQRVTLRCSPRSGDLSVYWYQQSLDQGLQFLIQYYNGEERAKGNILERFSAQQFPDLHSELNLSSLELGDSALYFCASGQGFTEAFFGQGTRLTVV.